This is a list of T cell receptor beta chains from one sample in a study of shared clonotypes between healthy human individuals. TCRdb keeps only in-frame clones here, not all; method: immunoSEQ multiplex PCR. The table shows about 2.1 million clones, with 93% occurring only once. What was sequenced was naive CD8+ T cells from PBMCs. The receptors stem from a man between 18 and 35 years old in good health. Some clones in this sample may be carry-over from other donors' samples. Both conserved end residues are part of each CDR3. D genes are given only for firm matches. Expanded clones are given a class, and other clones once, few, many or no size at all.

j_gene: TRBJ1-2; v_gene: TRBV19; d_gene: .; abundance: .; CDR3nt: TGTGCCAGTAGTCGGCCATACCGGGAGGGCTACACCTTC; CDR3aa: CASSRPYREGYTF
j_gene: TRBJ1-2; v_gene: TRBV15; d_gene: .; abundance: .; CDR3nt: TGTGCCACCAGCAGAGAAGGGGTTAAGTTTTACACCTTC; CDR3aa: CATSREGVKFYTF
j_gene: TRBJ2-1; v_gene: TRBV9; d_gene: TRBD1; abundance: .; CDR3nt: TGTGCCAGCAGCTTTAGGGGCGGACAGGGACAGGGCAATGAGCAGTTCTTC; CDR3aa: CASSFRGGQGQGNEQFF
j_gene: TRBJ1-1; v_gene: TRBV14; d_gene: .; abundance: .; CDR3nt: TGTGCCAGCAGCCCCCGGACGGACCTCACTGAAGCTTTCTTT; CDR3aa: CASSPRTDLTEAFF
j_gene: TRBJ2-7; v_gene: TRBV29-1; d_gene: .; abundance: .; CDR3nt: TGCAGCGTTCCAGGGGAGAGGAACGAGCAGTACTTC; CDR3aa: CSVPGERNEQYF
j_gene: TRBJ2-2; v_gene: TRBV7-3; d_gene: TRBD1; abundance: .; CDR3nt: TGTGCCAGCAGCTCCCAGGGGGTAGTTGTAAACACCGGGGAGCTGTTTTTT; CDR3aa: CASSSQGVVVNTGELFF
j_gene: TRBJ2-1; v_gene: TRBV15; d_gene: .; abundance: .; CDR3nt: TGTGCCACCAGCAGTTTCCCGAGGGGCTCCTACAATGAGCAGTTCTTC; CDR3aa: CATSSFPRGSYNEQFF
j_gene: TRBJ2-7; v_gene: TRBV9; d_gene: .; abundance: .; CDR3nt: TGTGCCAGCAGCGTAGGGCTCTCCTACGAGCAGTACTTC; CDR3aa: CASSVGLSYEQYF
j_gene: TRBJ2-1; v_gene: TRBV7-8; d_gene: .; abundance: once; CDR3nt: TGTGCCAGCAGCTGGGGACCATACAATGAGCAGTTCTTC; CDR3aa: CASSWGPYNEQFF
j_gene: TRBJ1-1; v_gene: TRBV5-8; d_gene: .; abundance: .; CDR3nt: TGTGCCAGCAGCTTGGTGGGGGGGAGCACTGAAGCTTTCTTT; CDR3aa: CASSLVGGSTEAFF
j_gene: TRBJ1-2; v_gene: TRBV14; d_gene: .; abundance: .; CDR3nt: TGTGCCAGCAGCACCGGGAAGGGCTATGGCTACACCTTC; CDR3aa: CASSTGKGYGYTF
j_gene: TRBJ1-3; v_gene: TRBV9; d_gene: .; abundance: .; CDR3nt: TGTGCCAGCAGCGTCGAGGGGAGAGCCTACTCTGGAAACACCATATATTTT; CDR3aa: CASSVEGRAYSGNTIYF
j_gene: TRBJ1-5; v_gene: TRBV19; d_gene: .; abundance: .; CDR3nt: TGTGCCAGTACCCCCCGGACAGCTCGATATAGCAATCAGCCCCAGCATTTT; CDR3aa: CASTPRTARYSNQPQHF
j_gene: TRBJ2-1; v_gene: TRBV7-3; d_gene: .; abundance: .; CDR3nt: TGTGCCAGCAGCTCCGGACCCAGCTCCGACAATGAGCAGTTCTTC; CDR3aa: CASSSGPSSDNEQFF
j_gene: TRBJ2-7; v_gene: TRBV7-9; d_gene: .; abundance: .; CDR3nt: TGTGCCAGCAGCTTAGCGTTGTACGAGCAGTACTTC; CDR3aa: CASSLALYEQYF
j_gene: TRBJ2-2; v_gene: TRBV5-5; d_gene: TRBD1; abundance: .; CDR3nt: TGTGCCAGCAGCCCTTCGACAGGGATCGGGGAGCTGTTTTTT; CDR3aa: CASSPSTGIGELFF
j_gene: TRBJ1-1; v_gene: TRBV7-9; d_gene: .; abundance: .; CDR3nt: TGTGCCAGCAGCAGCGGGTCCGGGACACTGAACACTGAAGCTTTCTTT; CDR3aa: CASSSGSGTLNTEAFF
j_gene: TRBJ2-1; v_gene: TRBV9; d_gene: TRBD2; abundance: .; CDR3nt: TGTGCCAGCAGCCTCCCGGGGGGTCTACTGGACACTACCTACAATGAGCAGTTCTTC; CDR3aa: CASSLPGGLLDTTYNEQFF
j_gene: TRBJ2-7; v_gene: TRBV15; d_gene: .; abundance: once; CDR3nt: TGTGCCACCAGCCCGGGAGCAGGCTACGAGCAGTACTTC; CDR3aa: CATSPGAGYEQYF
j_gene: TRBJ1-2; v_gene: TRBV9; d_gene: TRBD1; abundance: .; CDR3nt: TGTGCCAGCAGCGGGACAGGGGTCGGCTACACCTTC; CDR3aa: CASSGTGVGYTF
j_gene: TRBJ2-1; v_gene: TRBV28; d_gene: TRBD2; abundance: .; CDR3nt: TGTGCCAGCACCGAACTAGCGGGAGTAGTTGAGCAGTTCTTC; CDR3aa: CASTELAGVVEQFF
j_gene: TRBJ2-1; v_gene: TRBV5-1; d_gene: .; abundance: .; CDR3nt: TGCGCCAGCAGCTTGGCCTTCGGCGGGATTGGTGACAATGAGCAGTTCTTC; CDR3aa: CASSLAFGGIGDNEQFF
j_gene: TRBJ1-4; v_gene: TRBV27; d_gene: .; abundance: .; CDR3nt: TGTGCCAGCAGTGGGATCCCGGGACGGAGTAATGAAAAACTGTTTTTT; CDR3aa: CASSGIPGRSNEKLFF
j_gene: TRBJ2-1; v_gene: TRBV6-5; d_gene: .; abundance: .; CDR3nt: TGTGCCAGCAGTTATTTTAGGGGCCCCTCCTACAATGAGCAGTTCTTC; CDR3aa: CASSYFRGPSYNEQFF